This TCR beta chain was retrieved from a study of regulatory T cells in long-lasting Graves disease. General study findings and limits: When disease was persistent, TRBV28, TRBJ1-2 and TRBJ2-5 were the favored segments. Persistent patients shared more public clonotypes (roughly 2,500) than new patients (under 1,000).

This clonotype has at least ten counts. Its antigen is undetermined. As to time point: newly diagnosed GD, antithyroid drugs for less than 3 months. The TCR library was made from RNA that had been extracted from PBMCs in TRIzol. Combining iRepertoire HTBI primers with Arm-PCR of CDR3 regions, the authors built TCR beta libraries. TCRdb processed the multiplex PCR reads anew with MiXCR; each CDR3 protein has one entry. Altogether over 350,000 distinct CDR3 sequences are present, 15% being singletons, with the ten largest covering about 8%. The CDR3 contains 18 residues. From germline, CDR1 is LNHDA and CDR2 SQIVND (reference sequence). V dropped 1 base and J dropped 2; count of bases not matched to a gene: 8. In addition, the sample was reused for a study of T cells in Graves' hyperthyroidism and ophthalmopathy. Turning to that study: Together with thyroid ultrasound, orbital computed tomography, serum thyroxine and TRAb, clinical symptoms were used for diagnoses. TCR CDR3 underwent first-round RT-PCR with the HTBI primer set.

This chain links TRBV19 with TRBJ2-3; the match to TRBD2 covers 11 bases. The sequences come from peripheral blood mononuclear cells (PBMCs), collected at new diagnosis, from a patient treated with antithyroid drugs. The sequence came from a middle-aged woman with Graves disease. CDR3 amino acids: CASSIGTISGRATDTQYF. In nucleotides, the CDR3 is TGTGCCAGTAGTATAGGAACGATTAGCGGGAGGGCCACAGATACGCAGTATTTT.